These 25 T cell receptor beta chains share one sample of origin, sequenced in a study of T cell responses to AZD1222 COVID-19 vaccine. Libraries were prepared by immunoSEQ multiplex PCR; TCRdb keeps only in-frame clonotypes and omits some of them. The sample carries about 97,000 clones, around 89% recorded once. The sequencing used peripheral blood, collected on day 0 of AZD1222 vaccination. The receptors shown here come from an adult in good health.

V gene TRBV10-3 combines with J gene TRBJ2-3, with D unclear. The CDR3 has 14 amino acids. V was trimmed by 0 bases and J by 2 bases, leaving 6 bases between them. CDR1 is ENHRY and CDR2 is SYGVKD in the germline V gene. CDR3: CAISESAATDTQYF. CDR3 nucleotides: TGTGCCATCAGTGAGTCCGCAGCCACAGATACGCAGTATTTT.

DNA of the CDR3: TGTGCCACCAGTTATGGACGGTACTTCGCGAACACCGGGGAGCTGTTTTTT. It specifies CATSYGRYFANTGELFF. V gene TRBV24-1 combines with J gene TRBJ2-2; D ambiguous. Trimming pared 6 bases from V and 0 bases from J, leaving 16 bases between. Germline V gives CDR1 KGHDR, CDR2 SFDVKD. The CDR3 has 17 amino acids.

This rearrangement joins TRBV5-4 to TRBJ1-4, with TRBD1 as a possible D gene (5 bases). CDR1 is SGHNT and CDR2 is YYREEE in the germline V gene (reference sequence). CDR3 size: 13 residues. Trimming shortened V by 7 bases and J by 7 bases, and 14 bases separated the two germline ends. The chain's CDR3 is CASRRGSGEKLFF. DNA of the CDR3: TGTGCCAGCCGCCGGGGGAGCGGTGAAAAACTGTTTTTT. The entire variable domain, with the rest obtained from reference TRBV5-4 and TRBJ1-4, is as follows: ETGVTQSPTHLIKTRGQQVTLRCSSQSGHNTVSWYQQALGQGPQFIFQYYREEENGRGNFPPRFSGLQFPNYSSELNVNALELDDSALYLCASRRGSGEKLFFGSGTQLSVL.

This chain links TRBV7-9 with TRBJ2-5; no clear D gene. CDR1 SEHNR and CDR2 FQNEAQ come from the germline V gene (reference sequence). V lost 3 bases and J 1 base, leaving 12 bases between the germline ends. The CDR3 extends over 15 amino acids. This CDR3 reads CASSFEPSLQETQYF. DNA of the CDR3: TGTGCCAGCAGCTTTGAACCGAGCCTCCAAGAGACCCAGTACTTC.

The chain is built from TRBV4-1 and TRBJ2-5; 13 bases map to TRBD2. The V and J ends lost 2 bases and 5 bases, in that order; junction bases with no gene match: 8. The CDR3 runs 17 residues. Germline CDR1 and CDR2: MGHRA and YSYEKL. Here the CDR3 DNA reads TGCGCCAGCAGCCAACCCCGGACTAGCGGGAGTCCGGAGACCCAGTACTTC. Translating gives CASSQPRTSGSPETQYF.

V usage is TRBV18 and J usage is TRBJ1-3; no reliable D call. V was clipped by 3 bases and J by 4 bases, with 10 bases between them. Germline CDR1 reads KGHSH; CDR2 reads LQKENI. This CDR3 is 14 amino acids long. CDR3 in DNA: TGTGCCAGCTCACCTTCGACGACAGGAAACACCATATATTTT. Translated: CASSPSTTGNTIYF. Variable domain in full (rest from reference TRBV18 and TRBJ1-3): NAGVMQNPRHLVRRRGQEARLRCSPMKGHSHVYWYRQLPEEGLKFMVYLQKENIIDESGMPKERFSAEFPKEGPSILRIQQVVRGDSAAYFCASSPSTTGNTIYFGEGSWLTVV.

The J gene is TRBJ1-3, the V gene TRBV19, with D possibly TRBD1 on 6 matching bases. The CDR3 totals 13 residues. The germline V gene encodes CDR1 LNHDA and CDR2 SQIVND (reference sequence). V gave up 5 bases and J gave up 8 bases, with 13 bases separating them. CDR3 in amino acids: CASSARTVDTIYF. The CDR3, as DNA: TGTGCCAGTAGTGCCCGGACAGTCGACACCATATATTTT.

This chain connects TRBV4-3 to TRBJ2-7, with D possibly TRBD1 on 5 matching bases. V was trimmed by 1 base and J by 6 bases, leaving 10 bases between them. In germline, CDR1 is LGHNA, CDR2 YSLEER. The CDR3 has 13 residues. CDR3 residues: CASSQVLTAEQYF. CDR3 sequence (DNA): TGCGCCAGCAGCCAAGTTTTGACAGCCGAGCAGTACTTC.

The V and J genes are TRBV2 and TRBJ2-3; 9 positions match TRBD2. In germline, CDR1 is SNHLY, CDR2 FYNNEI. With 6 bases clipped from V and 2 bases from J, the junction kept 12 bases outside the gene matches. This CDR3 comprises 17 residues. Here the CDR3 reads CASSRPPSGGNTDTQYF. The CDR3 DNA is TGTGCCAGCAGCCGGCCCCCCAGCGGGGGGAACACAGATACGCAGTATTTT.

The chain recombines TRBV30 with TRBJ2-3; a possible D gene is TRBD1 (6 bases). CDR1 is GTSNPN and CDR2 is SVGIG in the germline V gene (reference sequence). The CDR3 covers 13 residues. Trimming stripped 2 bases from V and 3 bases from J, with 9 bases between. The CDR3 DNA is TGTGCCTGGAGTCGAGGGGGAACAGATACGCAGTATTTT. Encoded protein: CAWSRGGTDTQYF.

This chain links TRBV9 with TRBJ1-2; TRBD1 might be the D (5 bases). The CDR3 length is 15 residues. V gave up 4 bases and J gave up 0 bases, with 13 bases separating them. From germline, CDR1 is SGDLS and CDR2 YYNGEE. This CDR3 is CASSPGSLSNYGYTF. The CDR3 DNA reads as TGTGCCAGCAGCCCAGGGAGCCTTTCTAACTATGGCTACACCTTC.

This clone occurred once. The chain links TRBV7-2 to TRBJ2-5; TRBD2 agrees at 9 bases. The CDR3 has 14 residues. The junction had 6 bases not matched to a gene; V was cut back by 8 bases and J by 2 bases. The germline V gene encodes CDR1 SGHTA and CDR2 FQGNSA. The CDR3: CASGGLALQETQYF. Here the CDR3 DNA reads TGTGCCAGCGGAGGACTAGCGCTTCAAGAGACCCAGTACTTC. The full variable domain, in which reference TRBV7-2 and TRBJ2-5 provide the parts outside the CDR3, is GAGVSQSPSNKVTEKGKDVELRCDPISGHTALYWYRQSLGQGLEFLIYFQGNSAPDKSGLPSDRFSAERTGGSVSTLTIQRTQQEDSAVYLCASGGLALQETQYFGPGTRLLVL.

This chain links TRBV7-2 with TRBJ1-4; TRBD1 aligns across 7 bases. V trimming: 5 bases; J trimming: 1 base; junction bases outside the gene matches: 4. The germline CDR1 and CDR2 sequences are SGHTA and FQGNSA. There are 15 residues in the CDR3. CDR3 loop: CASSIYRGTNEKLFF. The CDR3 nucleotides read TGTGCCAGCAGCATATACAGGGGAACTAATGAAAAACTGTTTTTT.

The chain links TRBV7-9 to TRBJ2-7; the match to TRBD2 covers 12 bases. After removal of 5 bases from V and 3 bases from J, the junction contained 11 bases not matched to a gene. Per germline, CDR1 SEHNR and CDR2 FQNEAQ (reference sequence). The CDR3 is 17 amino acids. The DNA for the CDR3 is TGTGCCAGCAGCAGGACTAGCGGGAACCTCCTCTACTACGAGCAGTACTTC. This sequence encodes CASSRTSGNLLYYEQYF.

In this sample, this clone turned up once. V is TRBV30 and J is TRBJ1-2; D unclear. Germline CDR1 and CDR2: GTSNPN and SVGIG (reference sequence). The CDR3 spans 11 residues. With 2 bases removed from V and 8 bases from J, the gap between germline ends came to 9 bases. The CDR3 DNA sequence: TGTGCCTGGAGTCGGAGGTTGGGCTACACCTTC. It codes for CAWSRRLGYTF.

The chain has TRBV4-1 and TRBJ2-5; possible D gene TRBD2, 5 bases. Germline V gives CDR1 MGHRA, CDR2 YSYEKL. Trimming stripped 4 bases from V and 7 bases from J, with 31 bases between. The length of the CDR3 is 19 residues. The CDR3 region has the DNA TGCGCCAGCAGCCGCAAACCCACTGTGGCCCGGGAAGGTATAGGGACCCAGTACTTC. It yields the protein CASSRKPTVAREGIGTQYF.

The rearrangement joins TRBV3-1 (or the pseudogene TRBV3-2) to TRBJ2-1, with a tentative D call TRBD2 (6 bases). Looked up from germline, CDR1 is LGHDT and CDR2 is YNNKEL (reference sequence). Trimming stripped 4 bases from V and 3 bases from J, with 10 bases between. This CDR3 contains 14 residues. The chain's CDR3 is CASSPSGLYNEQFF. The CDR3 DNA reads TGTGCCAGCAGCCCTTCGGGACTCTACAATGAGCAGTTCTTC.

The chain employs TRBV5-1 and TRBJ1-4; 9 nucleotides line up with TRBD1. CDR1 is SGHRS and CDR2 is YFSETQ in the germline V gene. Losses at the gene ends were 2 bases for V and 5 bases for J; bases not matched to a gene: 7. The CDR3 spans 16 residues. The CDR3: CASSFGGTGQNEKLFF. In nucleotides, the CDR3 is TGCGCCAGCAGCTTCGGCGGGACAGGGCAGAATGAAAAACTGTTTTTT.

This chain connects TRBV28 to TRBJ2-7, with TRBD1 matching 10 bases. The germline CDR1 and CDR2 sequences are MDHEN and SYDVKM. This CDR3 has 16 residues. V was clipped by 1 base and J by 1 base; unmatched bases: 4. CDR3 sequence: CASSLSPGQGSYEQYF. The CDR3 DNA reads TGTGCCAGCAGTTTATCCCCGGGACAGGGGTCCTACGAGCAGTACTTC.

The chain joins TRBV3-1 (or the pseudogene TRBV3-2) to TRBJ2-7, with TRBD2 identical over 14 bases. CDR3 size: 18 residues. Germline V lookup: CDR1 LGHDT, CDR2 YNNKEL (reference sequence). Losses at the gene ends were 0 bases for V and 0 bases for J; bases not matched to a gene: 4. The DNA of the CDR3 is TGTGCCAGCAGCCAAGAAGGACTAGCGGGGGGACACTCCTACGAGCAGTACTTC. This translates into CASSQEGLAGGHSYEQYF.

This chain uses TRBV28 with TRBJ2-7; D is undetermined. The CDR3 is made up of 13 amino acids. Deletions cut 2 bases from V and 3 bases from J, with 8 bases between. Per germline, CDR1 MDHEN and CDR2 SYDVKM. This CDR3 is CASSLGPGYEQYF. The CDR3 DNA sequence: TGTGCCAGCAGTTTAGGGCCAGGCTACGAGCAGTACTTC.

In its sample, this clone was seen once. V gene TRBV13 combines with J gene TRBJ2-5, with 8 bases lining up with TRBD1. The CDR3 runs 15 residues. The germline V gene has CDR1 PRHDT and CDR2 FYEKMQ (reference sequence). V was clipped by 1 base and J by 4 bases; unmatched bases: 5. The CDR3 here is CASSLAAGGVETQYF. The CDR3 region has the DNA TGTGCCAGCAGCTTAGCGGCAGGGGGCGTAGAGACCCAGTACTTC.

This clone has just a few counts. This chain connects TRBV7-2 to TRBJ2-5; 8 positions agree with TRBD2. The CDR3 is 14 residues long. In germline, CDR1 is SGHTA, CDR2 FQGNSA. J lost 3 bases, V lost 5 bases, and 5 bases had no gene match. The CDR3 DNA is TGTGCCAGCAGCCACAGCGGGAGTGAAGAGACCCAGTACTTC. It specifies CASSHSGSEETQYF.

The CDR3 DNA is TGTGCCAGCAGTGACGCGAGGGGTACTGAAGCTTTCTTT. Its translation is CASSDARGTEAFF. The chain has TRBV6-4 and TRBJ1-1; D perhaps matches TRBD1 (5 bases). The CDR3 totals 13 residues. Trimming removed 2 bases from V and 5 bases from J, with 9 bases in between. The V gene's germline CDR1 is MRHNA and CDR2 SNTAGT.

The chain recombines TRBV3-1 (or the pseudogene TRBV3-2) with TRBJ1-2; 7 bases line up with TRBD1. Trimming took 4 bases from V and 8 from J; bases not matched to a gene: 10. The CDR3 extends over 14 amino acids. The germline gives CDR1 LGHDT, CDR2 YNNKEL (reference sequence). The CDR3 is CASSLGQAPVGYTF. In DNA form, the CDR3 reads TGTGCCAGCAGCCTCGGACAGGCGCCGGTCGGCTACACCTTC.